The rows below give T cell receptor beta chains drawn from one sample of a study of shared clonotypes between healthy human individuals. The repertoire was sequenced with immunoSEQ multiplex PCR; TCRdb's copy has only in-frame clones and lacks some. The sample holds some 470,000 clones, about three quarters seen once. The sequencing input was PBMCs. The origin of the receptors is a woman in her forties in good health. Some clones in this sample may be carry-over from other donors' samples. Both conserved end residues are part of each CDR3. A D gene is named only where the DNA matches it firmly. A clone size is listed for some rows: how often the clone was seen (once, few, many), or a class if it is expanded.

d_gene	v_gene	j_gene	abundance	CDR3aa	CDR3nt
TRBD1	TRBV10-3	TRBJ2-7	.	CAISPPGGVSYEQYF	TGTGCCATCAGTCCCCCAGGGGGAGTTTCCTACGAGCAGTACTTC
.	TRBV2	TRBJ2-1	.	CASCRDTYNEQFF	TGTGCCAGCTGCCGGGACACCTACAATGAGCAGTTCTTC
.	TRBV27	TRBJ2-1	.	CASSFRTVGLSGNEQFF	TGTGCCAGCAGCTTTCGGACAGTGGGTTTATCGGGCAATGAGCAGTTCTTC
.	TRBV5-1	TRBJ2-7	.	CASSFATDSYEQYF	TGCGCCAGCAGCTTTGCGACGGATTCCTACGAGCAGTACTTC
.	TRBV6-6	TRBJ2-3	.	CASSFNPPEVTDTQYF	TGTGCCAGCAGTTTCAACCCCCCGGAGGTCACAGATACGCAGTATTTT
.	TRBV6-6	TRBJ1-5	.	CASSYSGRQHF	TGTGCCAGCAGTTACTCTGGCCGCCAGCATTTT
.	TRBV10-3	TRBJ1-5	.	CAISETGLRSNQPQHF	TGTGCCATCAGTGAGACGGGTCTGAGGAGCAATCAGCCCCAGCATTTT
.	TRBV30	TRBJ2-7	.	CAWSGWGNDKNEQYF	TGTGCCTGGAGTGGTTGGGGAAACGACAAGAACGAGCAGTACTTC
.	TRBV7-9	TRBJ2-7	.	CASSLDGPLPLF	TGTGCCAGCAGCCTCGATGGACCACTACCCCTTTTC
.	TRBV14	TRBJ2-1	.	CASSQKRQTYNEQFF	TGTGCCAGCAGCCAAAAGCGGCAAACCTACAATGAGCAGTTCTTC
TRBD1	TRBV28	TRBJ2-7	.	CASRDRDWYEQYF	TGTGCCAGCCGGGACAGGGATTGGTACGAGCAGTACTTC
.	TRBV7-6	TRBJ2-1	.	CASSSIRSGRDEQFF	TGTGCCAGCAGCTCGATCAGGAGCGGGCGAGATGAGCAGTTCTTC
.	TRBV4-3	TRBJ1-1	many	CASSQDPGQYTEAFF	TGCGCCAGCAGCCAAGATCCAGGACAGTACACTGAAGCTTTCTTT
TRBD1	TRBV28	TRBJ1-2	.	CASSLPTGVYGYTF	TGTGCCAGCAGTTTACCCACAGGGGTCTATGGCTACACCTTC
.	TRBV30	TRBJ1-1	.	CARSVIGRQNTEAFF	TGTGCCCGGAGTGTAATAGGACGGCAGAACACTGAAGCTTTCTTT
.	TRBV5-1	TRBJ2-7	.	CASSLDGASSYEQYF	TGCGCCAGCAGCTTGGACGGGGCCAGCTCCTACGAGCAGTACTTC